This record concerns one T cell receptor beta chain sequence. Its antigen is undetermined. The data were obtained in a study of PD-L1 blockade in urothelial cancer. The wider study: Every 3 weeks, patients received intravenous atezolizumab 1,200 mg, beginning 2014. Findings and limits, study-wide: Having blood TCR clonality under the median before treatment predicted better survival.

Specified time point: pretreatment peripheral blood. Data came from immunoSEQ multiplex PCR; TCRdb stores just in-frame clones and leaves some out. The sample holds 95,000 to 100,000 clones, around nine tenths seen once. Germline V gives CDR1 SGHNT, CDR2 YENEEA. Losses at the gene ends were 2 bases for V and 4 bases for J; bases not matched to a gene: 6. This CDR3 comprises 15 residues. The sample was PBMCs, taken around atezolizumab (anti-PD-L1) treatment. The TCR sequence derives from a man in his fifties or sixties with urothelial cancer. The rearrangement uses TRBV11-3 and TRBJ2-5, with 8 nucleotides matching TRBD2. CDR3 sequence reads: CASSLSTSGGETQYF. The CDR3 DNA is TGTGCCAGCAGCTTATCCACTAGCGGTGGAGAGACCCAGTACTTC.